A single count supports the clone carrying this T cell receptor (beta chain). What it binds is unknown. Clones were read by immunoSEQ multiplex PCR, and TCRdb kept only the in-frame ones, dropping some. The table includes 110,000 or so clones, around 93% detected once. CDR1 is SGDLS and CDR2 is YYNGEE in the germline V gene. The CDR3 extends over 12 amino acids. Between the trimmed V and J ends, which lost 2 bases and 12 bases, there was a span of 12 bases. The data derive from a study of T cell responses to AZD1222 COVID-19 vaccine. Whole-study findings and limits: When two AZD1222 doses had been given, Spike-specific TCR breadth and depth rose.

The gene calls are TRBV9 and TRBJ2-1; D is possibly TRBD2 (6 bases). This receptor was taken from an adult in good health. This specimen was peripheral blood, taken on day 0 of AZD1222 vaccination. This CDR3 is CASSVALGGQFF. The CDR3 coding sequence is TGTGCCAGCAGCGTTGCCCTGGGGGGGCAGTTCTTC.